These 9 T cell receptor beta chains were sequenced from one sample in a study of T cells in Graves' hyperthyroidism and ophthalmopathy. Researchers amplified the TCR beta CDR3 regions from RNA transcripts. Using the HTBI primer set, a first-round RT-PCR was run on the TCR CDR3. TCRdb independently ran MiXCR on the multiplex PCR reads; one entry per CDR3 protein. The table shows about 610,000 distinct CDR3 sequences, with around 45% occurring only once. Sequenced material: peripheral blood or thyroid tissue (not recorded which). All receptors derive from a woman under 30 with Graves' hyperthyroidism.

V and J are TRBV20-1 and TRBJ2-7, with TRBD1 matching over 7 bases. The germline gives CDR1 DFQATT, CDR2 SNEGSKA (reference sequence). V was clipped by 5 bases and J by 7 bases; unmatched bases: 14. This CDR3 region has 14 residues. DNA for the CDR3: TGCAGTGCTTCCCCAGGGGCCCCCAGGGGGGAGCAGTACTTC. This translates into CSASPGAPRGEQYF.

The chain is built from TRBV27 and TRBJ2-2; D is uncertain. The germline V gene encodes CDR1 MNHEY and CDR2 SMNVEV (reference sequence). The CDR3 is 13 amino acids. Trimming removed 3 bases from V and 6 bases from J, with 8 bases in between. CDR3 nucleotides: TGTGCCAGCAGTTTCAGTGACTCCGGGGAGCTGTTTTTT. Translation gives CASSFSDSGELFF.

A few counts support this clonotype. CDR3 protein: CASSPERGAYNEQFF. DNA for the CDR3: TGTGCCAGCAGCCCAGAGCGGGGGGCCTACAATGAGCAGTTCTTC. V is TRBV7-7 and J is TRBJ2-1, with 9 bases that match TRBD2. This CDR3 spans 15 amino acids. CDR1 is SSHAT and CDR2 is FNYEAQ in the germline V gene (reference sequence). Germline trimming cut 5 bases from V and 2 bases from J; bases unmatched to any gene: 4. Full variable domain (missing parts from reference TRBV7-7 and TRBJ2-1): GAGVSQSPRYKVTKRGQDVTLRCDPISSHATLYWYQQALGQGPEFLTYFNYEAQPDKSGLPSDRFSAERPEGSISTLTIQRTEQRDSAMYRCASSPERGAYNEQFFGPGTRLTVL.

This clonotype was seen repeatedly, ten times or more. The chain combines TRBV5-1 with TRBJ1-1; D not resolved. This CDR3 is built from 17 residues. Trimming removed 2 bases at V and 0 bases at J, with 17 bases between. The germline CDR1 and CDR2 sequences are SGHRS and YFSETQ. The CDR3 coding sequence is TGCGCCAGCAGCTTCTCAGCTTCTGGCTATATGAACACTGAAGCTTTCTTT. Its translation is CASSFSASGYMNTEAFF.

This clonotype was counted only a few times. The rearrangement joins TRBV5-1 to TRBJ1-1, with D possibly matching TRBD1 (5 bases). Germline V gives CDR1 SGHRS, CDR2 YFSETQ. Trimming removed 0 bases at V and 2 bases at J, with 11 bases between. This CDR3 is built from 15 residues. The CDR3 loop reads CASSLDTRENTEAFF. The CDR3 DNA sequence: TGCGCCAGCAGCTTGGATACCAGGGAAAACACTGAAGCTTTCTTT.

This clonotype occurred many times. The V call is TRBV14, the J call TRBJ2-7, with no clear D. The length of the CDR3 is 11 residues. Trimming stripped 1 base from V and 4 bases from J, with 2 bases between. The germline V gene encodes CDR1 SGHDN and CDR2 FVKESK. CDR3 in DNA: TGTGCCAGCAGCCAAGTTTACGAGCAGTACTTC. Its protein product is CASSQVYEQYF.

The rearrangement links TRBV4-1 to TRBJ1-5; 8 bases are a match to TRBD1. Per the germline V gene, CDR1 is MGHRA and CDR2 is YSYEKL. The length of the CDR3 is 14 residues. V gave up 5 bases and J gave up 9 bases; unmatched junction bases: 9. The CDR3 protein is CASSSETTGGPQHF. DNA for the CDR3: TGCGCCAGCAGCTCCGAGACAACAGGGGGGCCCCAGCATTTT.

In DNA, the CDR3 is TGTGCCAGCAGCTTGGCAAAAGAGACCCAGTACTTC. It yields the protein CASSLAKETQYF. V and J are TRBV5-4 and TRBJ2-5; D is unresolved. Germline V CDR1 and CDR2: SGHNT, YYREEE (reference sequence). V dropped 0 bases and J dropped 3 bases, with 3 bases sitting between them. The CDR3 runs to 12 residues.

The chain uses TRBV20-1 and TRBJ2-2; TRBD2 is a possible D gene (5 bases). The CDR3 extends over 14 amino acids. Between the trimmed V and J ends, which lost 6 bases and 7 bases, there was a span of 18 bases. Germline lookup yields CDR1 DFQATT and CDR2 SNEGSKA (reference sequence). DNA of the CDR3: TGCAGTGCCCCTCGGACCTCTGAGGGCGGGGAGCTGTTTTTT. It translates to CSAPRTSEGGELFF.